The following is a T cell receptor (beta chain) sequence with its context. Library preparation (for TCRbeta) was performed with unique molecular identifiers. In TCRdb, the PCR reads were re-called with MiXCR into one record per CDR3 protein. The repertoire holds 500,000 to 600,000 distinct CDR3 sequences, with approximately 20% as singletons. These data come from a study of T-cell reconstitution after alpha-beta-depleted transplantation in children. The V end was cut by 4 bases, the J end by 6 bases, with 17 bases between. Germline V CDR1 and CDR2: SGHRS, YFSETQ. This CDR3 has 14 residues. V is TRBV5-1 and J is TRBJ2-7; either TRBD1 or TRBD2 may supply D (6 bases each). The starting material was PBMCs from the stem cell graft donor, obtained from the stem cell graft. This clonotype was sampled from a human donor who donated a stem cell graft to a child with acute lymphoblastic leukemia. The CDR3 sequence is CASSPAGRGGEQYF. CDR3 in DNA: TGCGCCAGCAGCCCGGCCGGGAGAGGGGGCGAGCAGTACTTC.